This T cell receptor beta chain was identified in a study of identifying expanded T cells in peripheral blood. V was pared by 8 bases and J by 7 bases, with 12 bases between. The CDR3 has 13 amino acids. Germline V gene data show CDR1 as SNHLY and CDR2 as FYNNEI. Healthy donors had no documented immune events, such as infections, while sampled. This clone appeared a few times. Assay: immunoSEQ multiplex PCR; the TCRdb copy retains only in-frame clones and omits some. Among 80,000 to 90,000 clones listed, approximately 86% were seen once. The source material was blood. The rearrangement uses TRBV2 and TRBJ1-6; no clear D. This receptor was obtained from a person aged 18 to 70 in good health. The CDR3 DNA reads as TGTGCCAGCGGAGAGGGCCCCAATTCACCCCTCCACTTT. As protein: CASGEGPNSPLHF.